This TCR beta chain was captured in a study of blood T cell repertoires in COVID-19. Study summary: Acute and convalescent COVID-19 samples came from the United States, Italy and Spain. T cells, B-cell-depleted T cells, or PBMCs supplied cDNA or gDNA.

CDR1 is SGHKS, CDR2 YYEKEE, per germline (reference sequence). Trimming removed 4 bases from V and 1 base from J, with 14 bases in between. There are 15 residues in the CDR3. In the authors' workflow: By means of reference gene primer amplification, nucleated cell counts were estimated. Here immunoSEQ multiplex PCR was the method, and the copy in TCRdb shows in-frame clones only, minus some. Clone size and V and J calls were adopted from that table, with D and trimming inferred from the DNA. Here the sample spans 95,000 to 150,000 clones, over 75% being singletons. This sequence joins TRBV5-5 and TRBJ2-5, with D possibly being TRBD1 (5 bases). The sequenced sample was peripheral blood. The TCR comes from a man older than 75 with active or convalescent COVID-19. The CDR3 sequence: CASSLSPTVQETQYF. CDR3 DNA sequence: TGTGCCAGCAGCCTCTCCCCGACAGTCCAAGAGACCCAGTACTTC.